The rows below give T cell receptor beta chains drawn from one sample of a study of shared clonotypes between healthy human individuals. Using immunoSEQ multiplex PCR, the repertoire was profiled, and TCRdb retains in-frame clones only, with some absent. The sample records more than 1,200,000 clones, about 98.5% being singletons. Material for sequencing was naive CD4+ T cells sorted from blood. The source of these receptors is a man aged 30 to 39 in good health. CDR3s include the opening cysteine and the closing phenylalanine or tryptophan. A D gene is named only where the DNA matches it firmly. Clone size is given for some rows only: seen once, a few or many times, or a class if the clone is expanded.

>NA|TRBJ2-6|NA|TRBV6-6
TGTGCCAGCAGTCCCCCCCGGGGGCCCCCCGTCCTGACTTTC
CASSPPRGPPVLTF
>NA|TRBJ2-7|NA|TRBV19
TGTGCCAGTAGCATAAGGACGGGTGACTACGAGCAGTACTTC
CASSIRTGDYEQYF
>NA|TRBJ2-7|NA|TRBV7-9
TGTGCCAGCAGCCGACAGGCTACCTACGAGCAGTACTTC
CASSRQATYEQYF
>NA|TRBJ2-1|NA|TRBV19
TGTGCCAGTAGTCCCCGTGTAGAGCAGTTCTTC
CASSPRVEQFF
>NA|TRBJ2-3|TRBD2|TRBV5-1
TGCGCCAGCAGCCTAGGACTAGCGGGAGGCACAGATACGCAGTATTTT
CASSLGLAGGTDTQYF
>NA|TRBJ2-7|TRBD1|TRBV7-6
TGTGCCAGCAGCTTGAGGACAGGGCCCTACGAGCAGTACTTC
CASSLRTGPYEQYF
>NA|TRBJ2-1|NA|TRBV9
TGTGCCAGCAGCGTAGCTTCCATTACTAGCCAAAATGAGCAGTTCTTC
CASSVASITSQNEQFF
>NA|TRBJ2-7|TRBD1|TRBV4-1
TGCGCCAGCAGCCAAGAGACAGGGAACCGCTACGAGCAGTACTTC
CASSQETGNRYEQYF
>once|TRBJ2-5|TRBD1|TRBV27
TGTGCCAGCAGTAAAACCGGGACAGCCCAAGAGACCCAGTACTTC
CASSKTGTAQETQYF
>NA|TRBJ2-2|NA|TRBV5-8
TGTGCCAGCAGCTCTGGACAGCTTAGGTACACCGGGGAGCTGTTTTTT
CASSSGQLRYTGELFF
>NA|TRBJ1-1|NA|TRBV7-9
TGTGCCAGCACCAAGCGGGAGAACACTGAAGCTTTCTTT
CASTKRENTEAFF
>NA|TRBJ1-2|NA|TRBV6-1
TGTGCCAGCAGTTTACCCGGGGCCGGGGGCTACACCTTC
CASSLPGAGGYTF
>NA|TRBJ1-2|TRBD1|TRBV29-1
TGCAGCGTTCGGACAGGGGGTTTTTTCTATGGCTACACCTTC
CSVRTGGFFYGYTF
>NA|TRBJ2-5|TRBD1|TRBV18
TGTGCCAGCTCACCAAGGAGACAGGGATTCCAAGAGACCCAGTACTTC
CASSPRRQGFQETQYF
>NA|TRBJ2-5|TRBD2|TRBV30
TGTGCCTGGGGAACTAGCGGGAGAGGAGAGACCCAGTACTTC
CAWGTSGRGETQYF
>NA|TRBJ1-5|TRBD1|TRBV28
TGTGCCAGCAGTTTTTTGAGCAGGGGGCGCGGTCAGCCCCAGCATTTT
CASSFLSRGRGQPQHF
>NA|TRBJ2-3|NA|TRBV5-1
TGCGCCAGCAGCCCTGCCGGGGCGATCACAGATACGCAGTATTTT
CASSPAGAITDTQYF
>NA|TRBJ1-2|NA|TRBV28
TGTGCCAGCAGTTTAGACAGTGTCATCATTAGCTACACCTTC
CASSLDSVIISYTF
>NA|TRBJ1-5|NA|TRBV5-6
TGTGCCAGCAGCTTGGGAAGATCGAACCCCCAGCATTTT
CASSLGRSNPQHF
>NA|TRBJ2-3|NA|TRBV19
TGTGCCAGTAGTGGGCTAGCTGCACTCGGCACAGATACGCAGTATTTT
CASSGLAALGTDTQYF
>NA|TRBJ2-1|TRBD2|TRBV5-1
TGCGCCAGCAGCTCGGGACTAGCGGTCTACAATGAGCAGTTCTTC
CASSSGLAVYNEQFF
>NA|TRBJ2-5|TRBD1|TRBV5-6
TGTGCCAGCAGCCATGGGACAGAAGAGACCCAGTACTTC
CASSHGTEETQYF
>NA|TRBJ2-1|NA|TRBV14
TGTGCCAGCAGCCAAGATGGAGTAACTGAGCAGTTCTTC
CASSQDGVTEQFF
>NA|TRBJ2-3|TRBD1|TRBV5-1
TGCGCCAGCAGCTATCAGGACAGGGACACAGATACGCAGTATTTT
CASSYQDRDTDTQYF
>NA|TRBJ2-5|NA|TRBV5-8
TGTGCCAGCAGCTTACTCAGATTTGGGGAGACCCAGTACTTC
CASSLLRFGETQYF
>NA|TRBJ1-2|NA|TRBV30
TGTGCCTGGAGCGGAGGCCAAGGGTATGGCTACACCTTC
CAWSGGQGYGYTF
>NA|TRBJ1-1|NA|TRBV10-2
TGCGCCAGCAGTGCCATGAATATGAACACTGAAGCTTTCTTT
CASSAMNMNTEAFF
>NA|TRBJ2-3|NA|TRBV7-3
TGTGCCAGCAGCTTGTATCGGGCAGATACGCAGTATTTT
CASSLYRADTQYF
>NA|TRBJ1-5|NA|TRBV28
TGTGCCAGCACCTCGACTAATCAGCCCCAGCATTTT
CASTSTNQPQHF
>NA|TRBJ2-2|TRBD1|TRBV18
TGTGCCAGCTCACCCACAGGGGGCGCATCCGGGGAGCTGTTTTTT
CASSPTGGASGELFF
>NA|TRBJ1-1|NA|TRBV5-6
TGTGCCAGCAGCTCCCTTGGGAATACCACTGAAGCTTTCTTT
CASSSLGNTTEAFF
>NA|TRBJ2-3|NA|TRBV7-2
TGTGCCAGCAGCTTAGCGCTTTTCACAGATACGCAGTATTTT
CASSLALFTDTQYF
>once|TRBJ2-1|TRBD2|TRBV6-6
TGTGCCAGCAGCGGACTAGCCGATGAGCAGTTCTTC
CASSGLADEQFF
>once|TRBJ2-7|NA|TRBV13
TGTGCCAGCAGCCCAAACGGGGGTTATACCTACGAGCAGTACTTC
CASSPNGGYTYEQYF
>NA|TRBJ2-3|TRBD2|TRBV25-1
TGTGCCAGCAGTGCAGCGGGATCCACAGATACGCAGTATTTT
CASSAAGSTDTQYF
>NA|TRBJ1-3|NA|TRBV9
TGTGCCAGCAGCGTAGGTGGAGGGTCGAGCTCTGGAAACACCATATATTTT
CASSVGGGSSSGNTIYF
>NA|TRBJ2-7|NA|TRBV5-6
TGTGCCAGCAGCTTGGCTCGACAGGACTACTACGAGCAGTACTTC
CASSLARQDYYEQYF
>NA|TRBJ2-2|NA|TRBV7-6
TGTGCCAGCAGCTTAGCACCGGGAGCAATCGGGGAGCTGTTTTTT
CASSLAPGAIGELFF
>NA|TRBJ1-1|TRBD1|TRBV18
TGTGCCAGCTCACCTCTATTGACAGGGAGGGGGATGAACACTGAAGCTTTCTTT
CASSPLLTGRGMNTEAFF
>NA|TRBJ2-4|NA|TRBV5-4
TGTGCCAGCAGGCGTGGTAATGACATTCAGTACTTC
CASRRGNDIQYF
>NA|TRBJ2-1|TRBD2|TRBV29-1
TGCAGCGTTGTTGGGCTAGCGGGGATCGGGTGGGGTTACAATGAGCAGTTCTTC
CSVVGLAGIGWGYNEQFF
>NA|TRBJ2-7|NA|TRBV7-9
TGTGCCAGCACCCAATTGAACGAGCAGTACTTC
CASTQLNEQYF
>NA|TRBJ2-2|NA|TRBV6-1
TGTGCCAGCGCCGCGAGCGGGGAGCTGTTTTTT
CASAASGELFF
>NA|TRBJ1-1|NA|TRBV29-1
TGCAGCGTCGCTCCGGGACACACTGAAGCTTTCTTT
CSVAPGHTEAFF
>NA|TRBJ2-1|NA|TRBV19
TGTGCCAGTAGTTATCGGACCGCCCTCGAGGATGAGCAGTTCTTC
CASSYRTALEDEQFF
>NA|TRBJ2-3|TRBD1|TRBV29-1
TGCAGCGGGGGGCCAGGGGGTACAGATACGCAGTATTTT
CSGGPGGTDTQYF
>once|TRBJ2-1|TRBD1|TRBV5-4
TGTGCCAGCAGCTCGAAAGCGGGCCGGGACAGGGTAGGGGGTGAGCAGTTCTTC
CASSSKAGRDRVGGEQFF
>NA|TRBJ1-2|NA|TRBV27
TGTGCCACCGGCCCAGGGAGCAACTATGGCTACACCTTC
CATGPGSNYGYTF
>NA|TRBJ2-1|NA|TRBV25-1
TGTGCCAGCAGTGACCCCCGGGGTGAAGGAGTTTACAATGAGCAGTTCTTC
CASSDPRGEGVYNEQFF
>NA|TRBJ2-1|TRBD1|TRBV14
TGTGCCAGCAGTCTCCGGACAGGACGCTACAATGAGCAGTTCTTC
CASSLRTGRYNEQFF
>once|TRBJ2-1|TRBD2|TRBV10-3
TGTGCCATCAGTGAGTCTGGCGGGAGTTACAATGAGCAGTTCTTC
CAISESGGSYNEQFF
>NA|TRBJ1-5|NA|TRBV7-9
TGTGCCAACAGCTTAACAACGGAAAAACAGCCCCAGCATTTT
CANSLTTEKQPQHF
>NA|TRBJ2-1|NA|TRBV4-1
TGCGCCAGCAGCCAACTACTGAGCTCCTACAATGAGCAGTTCTTC
CASSQLLSSYNEQFF
>NA|TRBJ2-6|TRBD2|TRBV10-3
TGTGCCATCAGCCCACTAGCGGGAGTCTCTGGGGCCAACGTCCTGACTTTC
CAISPLAGVSGANVLTF
>NA|TRBJ2-1|TRBD1|TRBV5-1
TGCGCCAGCAGCTCGCCTGGACAGGGGGCTGGTGAGCAGTTCTTC
CASSSPGQGAGEQFF
>NA|TRBJ2-3|NA|TRBV9
TGTGCCAGCAGCGTAGAAGGGGGGCGAACAGATACGCAGTATTTT
CASSVEGGRTDTQYF
>NA|TRBJ2-5|NA|TRBV9
TGTGCCAGCAGCGTAGCTGTAGGCTATGGGGGGGAGACCCAGTACTTC
CASSVAVGYGGETQYF
>NA|TRBJ1-2|NA|TRBV28
TGTGCCAGCGAACCTCGGGGGGTTTTAGGCTACACCTTC
CASEPRGVLGYTF
>NA|TRBJ1-3|NA|TRBV9
TGTGCCAGCAGCGTATTAGGAAACACCATATATTTT
CASSVLGNTIYF